This T cell receptor beta chain was sequenced for a study of identical twins. V lost 1 base and J lost 11; bases outside the gene matches: 7. The CDR3 totals 13 residues. TCRdb processed the 5' RACE reads anew with MiXCR; each CDR3 protein has one entry. The repertoire has roughly 200,000 distinct CDR3 sequences, around a sixth of them found once; the top ten carry about 38%. This sample was also put to use in a study of T cells expressing NK-cell markers. That source reports: Each TCR beta repertoire originated in sorted T cells that were CD3+CD56+NKG2C+, CD3+CD56+NKG2C- or CD3+CD56-NKG2C+.

The clonotype originates from a woman in her late teens or twenties in good health. The chain joins TRBV12-3 or TRBV12-4 to TRBJ2-7, with TRBD2 identical over 8 bases. The sample was CD8+ T cells sorted from blood. DNA for the CDR3: TGTGCCAGCAGTTTAGGGAGCGGGGGAACTGAGTACTTC. It translates to CASSLGSGGTEYF.